This T cell receptor beta chain was documented in a study of T cell repertoires in cytomegalovirus infection. Study summary: Public TCR beta signatures were indicative of both CMV infection and a matching HLA type.

Findings and limits, study-wide: HLA-C-restricted CMV clonotypes gave the most frequent clonotype in two of eight donors.

MiXCR was run by TCRdb on the reads, yielding one entry per CDR3 protein. The sample carries a few hundred thousand distinct CDR3 sequences, roughly 10% recorded once. Ten or more counts support this clonotype. Its antigen is not identified. CDR3 length equals 15 residues. Looked up from germline, CDR1 is SGHTA and CDR2 is FQGNSA. With 1 base removed from V and 1 base from J, the gap between germline ends came to 10 bases. The sequence derives from a human donor in good health (CMV status not recorded). Some clones in this sample may be carry-over from other donors' samples. The chain joins TRBV7-2 to TRBJ1-1; the D gene is possibly TRBD1 (5 bases). Sequenced sample: PBMCs. The CDR3 is CASSLDGRANTEAFF. In DNA, the CDR3 is TGTGCCAGCAGCTTAGACGGCAGGGCGAACACTGAAGCTTTCTTT.